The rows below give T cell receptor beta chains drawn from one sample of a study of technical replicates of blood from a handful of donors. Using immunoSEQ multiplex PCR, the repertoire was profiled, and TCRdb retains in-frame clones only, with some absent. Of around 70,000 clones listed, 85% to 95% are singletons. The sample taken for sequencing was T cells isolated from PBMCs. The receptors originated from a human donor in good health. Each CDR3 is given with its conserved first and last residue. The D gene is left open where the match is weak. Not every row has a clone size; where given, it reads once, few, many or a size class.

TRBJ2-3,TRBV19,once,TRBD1,TGTGCCAGTAGTTGGGGACAGGGGGTAGATACGCAGTATTTT,CASSWGQGVDTQYF
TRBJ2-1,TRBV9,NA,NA,TGTGCCAGCAGCGCTCGCGGGGTCCAGAACAATGAGCAGTTCTTC,CASSARGVQNNEQFF
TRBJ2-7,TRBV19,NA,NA,TGTGCCAGTAGCGAGGAGGGCGGCACCTACGAGCAGTACTTC,CASSEEGGTYEQYF
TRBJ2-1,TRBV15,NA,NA,TGTGCCACCAGCAGCGTTACAGTTGCCCATGAGCAGTTCTTC,CATSSVTVAHEQFF
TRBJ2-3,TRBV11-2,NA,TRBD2,TGTGCCAGCAGCTTTTACGGGAGGCACTACAATGCTAGCACAGATACGCAGTATTTT,CASSFYGRHYNASTDTQYF
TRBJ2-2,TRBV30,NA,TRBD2,TGTGCCTGGAGCCTAGCGGTACAGAACACCGGGGAGCTGTTTTTT,CAWSLAVQNTGELFF
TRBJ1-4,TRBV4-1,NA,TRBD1,TGCGCCAGCAGCCAGACACAGGGGATTAATGAAAAACTGTTTTTT,CASSQTQGINEKLFF
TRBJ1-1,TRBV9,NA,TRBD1,TGTGCCAGCAGCGTAACGACAGGGGCGAACACTGAAGCTTTCTTT,CASSVTTGANTEAFF
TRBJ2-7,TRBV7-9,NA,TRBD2,TGTGCCAGCAGCTTTGGGCCACTTAGCGGGAAATCCTACGAGCAGTACTTC,CASSFGPLSGKSYEQYF
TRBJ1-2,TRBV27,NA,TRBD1,TGTGCCAGCAGCAGGGGACAGGGGTCCTATGGCTACACCTTC,CASSRGQGSYGYTF
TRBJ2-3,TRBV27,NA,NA,TGTGCCAGCAGTTTAGGGCGGGCCAGGGATACGCAGTATTTT,CASSLGRARDTQYF
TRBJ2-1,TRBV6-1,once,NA,TGTGCCAGCAACACCCTAGCCTACAATGAGCAGTTCTTC,CASNTLAYNEQFF
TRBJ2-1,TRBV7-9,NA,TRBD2,TGTGCCAGCAGCCGAGATCGACTTAATAGCGGGAGAGAGTACAATGAGCAGTTCTTC,CASSRDRLNSGREYNEQFF
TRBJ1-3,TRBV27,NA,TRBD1,TGTGCCAGCAGACTACAGGGGGGGAACACCATATATTTT,CASRLQGGNTIYF
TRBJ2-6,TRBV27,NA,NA,TGTGCCAGCAGTTTTACTGGGAGCGTCCTGACTTTC,CASSFTGSVLTF
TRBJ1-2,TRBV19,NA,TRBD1,TGTGCCAGTAGTAGCACCGGGACAGCCTATGGCTACACCTTC,CASSSTGTAYGYTF
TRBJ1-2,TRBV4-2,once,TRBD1,TGTGCCAGCAGCCACGACCGAGACAGGGTGAATGGCTACACCTTC,CASSHDRDRVNGYTF
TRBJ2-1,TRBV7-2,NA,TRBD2,TGTGCCAGCAGCTTAGCGTCTAGCGGGACCAATGAGCAGTTCTTC,CASSLASSGTNEQFF
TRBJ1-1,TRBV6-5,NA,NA,TGTGCCAGCAGTTACAGGGAAGGGGGGAACACTGAAGCTTTCTTT,CASSYREGGNTEAFF
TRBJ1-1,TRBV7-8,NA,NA,TGTGCCAGCAGCCTTACCGGACCGGGGGACACTGAAGCTTTCTTT,CASSLTGPGDTEAFF